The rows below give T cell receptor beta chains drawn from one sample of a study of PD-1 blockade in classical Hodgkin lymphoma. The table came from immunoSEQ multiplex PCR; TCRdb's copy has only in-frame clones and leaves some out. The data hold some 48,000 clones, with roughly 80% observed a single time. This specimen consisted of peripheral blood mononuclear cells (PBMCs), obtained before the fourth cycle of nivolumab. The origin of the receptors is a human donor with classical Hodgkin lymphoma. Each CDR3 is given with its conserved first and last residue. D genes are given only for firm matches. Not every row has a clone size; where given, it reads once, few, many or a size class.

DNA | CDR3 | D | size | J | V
TGTGCCACCCGTCAGGCGAGCGGGAGAAGAGAGACCCAGTACTTC | CATRQASGRRETQYF | TRBD2 | - | TRBJ2-5 | TRBV2
TGTGCCAGCAGAACCAGGGTTTTTGATGATTCACCCCTCCACTTT | CASRTRVFDDSPLHF | - | - | TRBJ1-6 | TRBV27
TGTGCCAGCAGCGGGGACAGGGATCACACTGAAGCTTTCTTT | CASSGDRDHTEAFF | - | - | TRBJ1-1 | TRBV21-1
TGTGCCAGCAGTTTATACACAGATACGCAGTATTTT | CASSLYTDTQYF | - | - | TRBJ2-3 | TRBV27
TGTGCCAGTCGACTAGCGGGGGATACGCAGTATTTT | CASRLAGDTQYF | TRBD2 | few | TRBJ2-3 | TRBV7-2
TGTGCCAGTAGTTCATCCGGTGGTACGCAGTATTTT | CASSSSGGTQYF | - | - | TRBJ2-3 | TRBV19
TGTGCCAGCAGCCAAGAAAGGGGGCAGGGCTCGACCCAGTACTTC | CASSQERGQGSTQYF | TRBD1 | - | TRBJ2-5 | TRBV14
TGCGCCAGCAGCTTGGGAAACAGTGGGGGGTCTTACTATGGCTACACCTTC | CASSLGNSGGSYYGYTF | - | - | TRBJ1-2 | TRBV5-1
TGTGCCAGCAGTTACCTAGGGGTGGAGGGTAATGAAAAACTGTTTTTT | CASSYLGVEGNEKLFF | - | - | TRBJ1-4 | TRBV6-5
TGTGCCAGCAGCCAAGTGGCGTTCCGGGACAGCGGCTACACCTTC | CASSQVAFRDSGYTF | TRBD1 | - | TRBJ1-2 | TRBV14
TGCGCCAGCAGCGCCTCTAGCGGTAACACCGGGGAGCTGTTTTTT | CASSASSGNTGELFF | TRBD2 | - | TRBJ2-2 | TRBV5-1
TGTGCCAGCAGCTTGGGCGGGCCAGGGGCCCAACATGAGCAGTTCTTC | CASSLGGPGAQHEQFF | - | - | TRBJ2-1 | TRBV11-3
TGCGCCAGCAGCCCAATGGACAGGGCCTACGAGCAGTACTTC | CASSPMDRAYEQYF | TRBD1 | - | TRBJ2-7 | TRBV5-1
TGTGCCAGCAGCTCTGGGAACAATGAGCAGTTCTTC | CASSSGNNEQFF | - | - | TRBJ2-1 | TRBV7-2
TGTGCCTGGAGTGTATTTCGAGGGAGCACCGGGGAGCTGTTTTTT | CAWSVFRGSTGELFF | - | - | TRBJ2-2 | TRBV30
TGTGCCAGCAGCGGAGCATTTTCCGGAGGGGACACTGAAGCTTTCTTT | CASSGAFSGGDTEAFF | - | - | TRBJ1-1 | TRBV7-8
TGTGCCACCAGCATCGCCGGGACGGGAAATCAGCCCCAGCATTTT | CATSIAGTGNQPQHF | - | few | TRBJ1-5 | TRBV15